The 14 T cell receptor beta chains below all came from one sample that was sequenced in a study of T cells after somatic rescue of genetic block. The data were produced by immunoSEQ multiplex PCR, yet TCRdb's version contains in-frame clones alone and is incomplete. The table has roughly 13,000 clones, roughly two thirds seen once. Sample: peripheral blood mononuclear cells (PBMCs). These receptors all come from a boy aged 5 to 17.

This clone was counted between two and nine times. The chain links TRBV6-1 to TRBJ2-6, with D possibly being TRBD1 (6 bases). This CDR3 is 15 amino acids long. V was pared by 4 bases and J by 4 bases, with 11 bases between. Germline CDR1 MNHNS, CDR2 SASEGT. The CDR3 spells CASSAQGGGANVLTF. CDR3 DNA sequence: TGTGCCAGCAGTGCACAGGGTGGAGGGGCCAACGTCCTGACTTTC.

V usage is TRBV30 and J usage is TRBJ2-7; weak D call: TRBD1 (5 bases). The CDR3 sequence is 13 residues long. V shed 1 base and J shed 2 bases, with 9 bases lying between them. Germline V lookup: CDR1 GTSNPN, CDR2 SVGIG (reference sequence). CDR3 DNA: TGTGCCTGGAGTGGAGGACAAACCTACGAGCAGTACTTC. The encoded protein is CAWSGGQTYEQYF. Supplemented by reference TRBV30 and TRBJ2-7, the full variable domain reads SQTIHQWPATLVQPVGSPLSLECTVEGTSNPNLYWYRQAAGRGLQLLFYSVGIGQISSEVPQNLSASRPQDRQFILSSKKLLLSDSGFYLCAWSGGQTYEQYFGPGTRLTVT.

The chain couples TRBV7-6 to TRBJ1-5, with D perhaps TRBD1 (6 bases). The CDR3 has 17 amino acids. V dropped 2 bases and J dropped 1 base, with 15 bases sitting between them. CDR1 SGHVS and CDR2 FNYEAQ come from the germline V gene. Written as DNA, the CDR3 is TGTGCCAGCAGCTTAATGAGCCCTACAGGGAGCAATCAGCCCCAGCATTTT. This codes for CASSLMSPTGSNQPQHF.

V is TRBV28 and J is TRBJ2-6, with unresolved D. Germline loops: CDR1 MDHEN, CDR2 SYDVKM. Trimming removed 8 bases from V and 0 bases from J, with 11 bases in between. This CDR3 spans 15 amino acids. CDR3 DNA sequence: TGTGCCAGCTCCGTGGGGTCCTCTGGGGCCAACGTCCTGACTTTC. The encoded protein is CASSVGSSGANVLTF.

Of note for this clone: The junction does not match germline at one end; this may be a read error. The V and J genes are TRBV10-3 and TRBJ2-7; D gene ambiguous. Germline V gene data show CDR1 as ENHRY and CDR2 as SYGVKD. The CDR3 has 13 residues. CDR3 DNA sequence: TGTGCCAGCAGTTACAAAAGCTCCTACGAGCAGTACTTC. Its translation is CASSYKSSYEQYF.

The chain joins TRBV5-6 to TRBJ1-3, with D possibly being TRBD1 (5 bases). V dropped 2 bases and J dropped 2 bases, with 8 bases sitting between them. CDR1 is SGHDT, CDR2 YYEEEE, per germline. This CDR3 comprises 14 residues. CDR3 loop: CASSFMGPGNTIYF. In nucleotides, the CDR3 is TGTGCCAGCAGCTTTATGGGGCCTGGAAACACCATATATTTT. The whole variable domain, remainder taken from reference TRBV5-6 and TRBJ1-3, is DAGVTQSPTHLIKTRGQQVTLRCSPKSGHDTVSWYQQALGQGPQFIFQYYEEEERQRGNFPDRFSGHQFPNYSSELNVNALLLGDSALYLCASSFMGPGNTIYFGEGSWLTVV.

About this clone itself: Since a much larger clone is just one base distant, this may be a read error. This rearrangement joins TRBV28 to TRBJ1-2; TRBD1 aligns across 7 bases. The CDR3 consists of 13 residues. Germline loops: CDR1 MDHEN, CDR2 SYDVKM. V lost 3 bases to trimming and J lost 2 bases; unmatched junction nucleotides: 0. The chain's CDR3 is CASSLTGNYGYTF. The CDR3 DNA reads TGTGCCAGCAGTTTGACAGGGAACTATGGCTACACCTTC.

The rearrangement uses TRBV7-9 and TRBJ2-7; D unresolved. Germline CDR1 and CDR2: SEHNR and FQNEAQ (reference sequence). Trimming took off 8 bases at V and 0 bases at J, with 11 bases between the two ends. The CDR3 loop spans 13 amino acids. DNA for the CDR3: TGTGCCAGCTTCAGTGATCTCTCCTACGAGCAGTACTTC. Translation gives CASFSDLSYEQYF.

The chain couples TRBV4-1 to TRBJ2-5; 7 bases align to TRBD1. CDR3 length: 15 amino acids. CDR1 and CDR2 from the germline V gene are MGHRA and YSYEKL. Trimming took 1 base from V and 0 from J; bases not matched to a gene: 2. The DNA for the CDR3 is TGCGCCAGCAGCCAAGCAACAGGGGACCAAGAGACCCAGTACTTC. Translation gives CASSQATGDQETQYF.

The V call is TRBV30, the J call TRBJ2-1; D perhaps matches TRBD1 (6 bases). The CDR3 has 17 amino acids. Trimming left V 0 bases short and J 0 bases short, with 15 bases between. Germline CDR1 GTSNPN, CDR2 SVGIG (reference sequence). For the CDR3, the DNA is TGTGCCTGGAGTGTACCTTTCACAGGGCCCTCCTACAATGAGCAGTTCTTC. Protein: CAWSVPFTGPSYNEQFF. The full variable domain, completed using reference TRBV30 and TRBJ2-1, is SQTIHQWPATLVQPVGSPLSLECTVEGTSNPNLYWYRQAAGRGLQLLFYSVGIGQISSEVPQNLSASRPQDRQFILSSKKLLLSDSGFYLCAWSVPFTGPSYNEQFFGPGTRLTVL.

This clone was detected only a few times. The gene calls are TRBV29-1 and TRBJ2-3; no firm D call. The CDR3 contains 15 residues. The V end was cut by 3 bases, the J end by 2 bases, with 15 bases between. Germline V gene lookup returns CDR1 SQVTM and CDR2 ANQGSEA. The CDR3 loop reads CSVDPYDGTTDTQYF. CDR3 sequence (DNA): TGCAGCGTTGATCCCTATGACGGTACCACAGATACGCAGTATTTT.

This chain uses TRBV28 with TRBJ2-1, with D tentatively TRBD2 (6 bases). There are 19 residues in the CDR3. Trimming cost V 4 bases and J 0 bases, with 22 bases left between them. The germline V gene has CDR1 MDHEN and CDR2 SYDVKM. The CDR3 region is CASSSLGGAASSSYNEQFF. CDR3 nucleotides: TGTGCCAGCAGTTCCCTTGGCGGGGCAGCGTCTAGCTCCTACAATGAGCAGTTCTTC.

This rearrangement joins TRBV28 to TRBJ1-3, with no clear D. Germline V gives CDR1 MDHEN, CDR2 SYDVKM. The germline V and J ends were trimmed by 1 base and 3 bases, with 1 base remaining between them. The CDR3 consists of 12 residues. The chain's CDR3 is CASSLFGNTIYF. Written as DNA, the CDR3 is TGTGCCAGCAGTTTATTTGGAAACACCATATATTTT.

The chain uses TRBV6-6 and TRBJ2-5; D uncertain. V lost 5 bases and J 1 base, leaving 8 bases between the germline ends. Germline V gives CDR1 MNHNY, CDR2 SVGAGI (reference sequence). CDR3 length: 13 amino acids. This CDR3 is CASSNRPQETQYF. The CDR3 DNA is TGTGCCAGCAGTAACCGTCCCCAAGAGACCCAGTACTTC.